What follows is one T cell receptor beta chain and its context. Germline V gene sequence: CDR1 MNHEY, CDR2 SVGAGI. This CDR3 spans 15 amino acids. With 0 bases clipped from V and 9 bases from J, the junction kept 9 bases outside the gene matches. This entry is derived from a study of PD-L1 blockade in urothelial cancer. About the research overall: Samples of blood were analyzed 3 weeks (second dose) and 6 weeks after treatment start.

Added to each PCR by spiking were synthetic TCR analog templates. Only in-frame clones appear in the TCRdb table, and some are missing; sequencing was by immunoSEQ multiplex PCR. This table holds fewer than 30,000 clones, less than 90% found once. Between 1 and 8 samples per patient were obtained, pretreatment and on-treatment. This chain connects TRBV6-5 to TRBJ2-5; TRBD2 agrees at 8 bases. The sample here was PBMCs, taken around atezolizumab (anti-PD-L1) treatment. The source of this sequence is a man in his 70s with urothelial cancer. The CDR3 protein is CASSYSGGRPSAQYF. Written as DNA, the CDR3 is TGTGCCAGCAGTTACTCAGGCGGGAGGCCCTCGGCCCAGTACTTC.